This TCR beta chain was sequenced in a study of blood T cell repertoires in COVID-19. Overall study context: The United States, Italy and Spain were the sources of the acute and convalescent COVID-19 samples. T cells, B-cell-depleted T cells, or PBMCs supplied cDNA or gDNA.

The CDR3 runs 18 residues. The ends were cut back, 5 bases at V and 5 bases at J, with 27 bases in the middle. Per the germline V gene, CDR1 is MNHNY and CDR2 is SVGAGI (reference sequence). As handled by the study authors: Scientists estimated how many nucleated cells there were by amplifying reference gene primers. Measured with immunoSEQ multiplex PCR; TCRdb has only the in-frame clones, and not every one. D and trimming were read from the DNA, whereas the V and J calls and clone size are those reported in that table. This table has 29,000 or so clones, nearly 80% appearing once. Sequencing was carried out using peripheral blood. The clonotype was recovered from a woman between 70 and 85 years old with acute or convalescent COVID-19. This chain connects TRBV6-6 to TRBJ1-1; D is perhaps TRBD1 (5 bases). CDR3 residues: CASSPGKMTQGRVTEAFF. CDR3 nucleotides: TGTGCCAGCAGTCCCGGAAAAATGACCCAGGGTAGGGTGACTGAAGCTTTCTTT.